These T cell receptor beta chains were read from a single sample in a study of T cell responses to AZD1222 COVID-19 vaccine. Profiled with immunoSEQ multiplex PCR; TCRdb holds only in-frame clones, not every one. Of roughly 150,000 clones in the sample, roughly 94% were seen once. The input for sequencing was peripheral blood, taken 28 days after the second AZD1222 dose. These receptors were taken from an adult who received the AZD1222 COVID-19 vaccine. CDR3s include the opening cysteine and the closing phenylalanine or tryptophan. The D gene is left open where the match is weak. Not every row has a clone size; where given, it reads once, few, many or a size class.

J | D | size | V | DNA | CDR3
TRBJ2-1 | . | . | TRBV19 | TGTGCCAGTACCCCGATTTTGGGAATGGCTGAGCAGTTCTTC | CASTPILGMAEQFF
TRBJ1-2 | . | . | TRBV5-6 | TGTGCCAGCAGCTTGAATGTAGGTGGCTACACCTTC | CASSLNVGGYTF
TRBJ2-7 | TRBD1 | . | TRBV3-1/TRBV3-2 | TGTGCCAGCAGCCAAGGGGGACAGGGGTACGAGCAGTACTTC | CASSQGGQGYEQYF
TRBJ1-5 | . | once | TRBV24-1 | TGTGCCACCAGTGACCCCTGGGTCGATCAGCCCCAGCATTTT | CATSDPWVDQPQHF
TRBJ1-6 | . | . | TRBV5-4 | TGTGCCAGCAGCTCCCTTAATTCACCCCTCCACTTT | CASSSLNSPLHF
TRBJ1-2 | . | . | TRBV6-1 | TGTGCCAGCAGTGAAGCCCCAGGGTCTAACTATGGCTACACCTTC | CASSEAPGSNYGYTF
TRBJ1-6 | . | . | TRBV23-1 | TGCGCCAGCAGTCAATCGTCTGGGGGCAGGTGGGCCTATAATTCACCCCTCCACTTT | CASSQSSGGRWAYNSPLHF
TRBJ2-1 | . | . | TRBV15 | TGTGCCACCAGTCACAGGGCCCTGAGGAATGAGCAGTTCTTC | CATSHRALRNEQFF
TRBJ2-3 | . | . | TRBV21-1 | TGTGCCAGCAGCAAAGGGGAGGGGGCGGTAAATACGCAGTATTTT | CASSKGEGAVNTQYF
TRBJ1-1 | . | . | TRBV2 | TGTGCCAGCAGTGAAGCGCGGTTAGGCATTCTGGCTTTCTTT | CASSEARLGILAFF
TRBJ2-2 | . | . | TRBV11-2 | TGTGCCAGCAGCGCAGGACAGATTAACACCGGGGAGCTGTTTTTT | CASSAGQINTGELFF
TRBJ2-3 | TRBD2 | . | TRBV2 | TGTGCCAGCAGTCCTTTCCTACTAGCGGCATCAACAGATACGCAGTATTTT | CASSPFLLAASTDTQYF
TRBJ2-1 | TRBD1 | . | TRBV2 | TGTGCCACCGATAGGACAGGGGGCAATGAGCAGTTCTTC | CATDRTGGNEQFF
TRBJ2-7 | . | once | TRBV18 | TGTGCCAGCTCACCAGGGCGGGAAGTGTACGAGCAGTACTTC | CASSPGREVYEQYF
TRBJ1-1 | . | . | TRBV7-6 | TGTGCCAGCACCTTCCCGGCGAACACTGAAGCTTTCTTT | CASTFPANTEAFF
TRBJ2-7 | TRBD1 | . | TRBV4-2 | TGTGCCAGCAGCCAATTTGGGGGACAGGGTACCTACGAGCAGTACTTC | CASSQFGGQGTYEQYF
TRBJ1-2 | . | few | TRBV27 | TGTGCCAGCAGTTTGGGCGCGGGCGGCTATGGCTACACCTTC | CASSLGAGGYGYTF
TRBJ2-7 | TRBD2 | . | TRBV4-3 | TGCGCCAGCAGCCCCCGGGATGCGGGAGAAGACGAGCAGTACTTC | CASSPRDAGEDEQYF
TRBJ2-3 | TRBD2 | . | TRBV7-9 | TGTGCCAGCAGCATAGCGGGGGGCACAGATACGCAGTATTTT | CASSIAGGTDTQYF
TRBJ1-5 | . | . | TRBV10-2 | TGCGCCAGCAGTGAAGGCAATCAGCCCCAGCATTTT | CASSEGNQPQHF
TRBJ2-1 | TRBD2 | . | TRBV10-3 | TGTGCCATCAGTGAGGCGGGACTAGCGGGAGGGCCGAGTGAGCAGTTCTTC | CAISEAGLAGGPSEQFF
TRBJ1-3 | TRBD1 | . | TRBV13 | TGTGCCAGCAGCTCCTCTCTGGGACAGGGGAATACAAACACCATATATTTT | CASSSSLGQGNTNTIYF
TRBJ2-3 | . | . | TRBV30 | TGTGCCGCGCCATACATAAAAGGCACAGATACGCAGTATTTT | CAAPYIKGTDTQYF
TRBJ2-7 | TRBD2 | . | TRBV4-1 | TGCGCCAGCAGCCAAGATCTAGCCACTAGCGGTACCTACGAGCAGTACTTC | CASSQDLATSGTYEQYF
TRBJ2-1 | . | . | TRBV7-9 | TGTGCCAGCAGCTCTACCACGAGTTACAGTGAGCAGTTCTTC | CASSSTTSYSEQFF
TRBJ2-1 | TRBD2 | . | TRBV4-1 | TGCGCCAGCAGCCAACGGACTAGCGGGCCCTACAATGAGCAGTTCTTC | CASSQRTSGPYNEQFF
TRBJ2-7 | . | . | TRBV5-6 | TGTGCCAGCAGCTTGGCCAGAGGGTGGGGGCTCGAGCAGTACTTC | CASSLARGWGLEQYF
TRBJ1-5 | . | . | TRBV18 | TGTGCCAGCTCACTAGACAGTTATCAGCCCCAGCATTTT | CASSLDSYQPQHF
TRBJ2-3 | . | . | TRBV7-8 | TGTGCCAGCAGCGGGCCGACTGAGCGTCCCCTCACAGATACGCAGTATTTT | CASSGPTERPLTDTQYF
TRBJ1-1 | . | . | TRBV6-1 | TGTGCCAGCAGTGAAAGGTTTAACACTGAAGCTTTCTTT | CASSERFNTEAFF
TRBJ1-5 | . | . | TRBV19 | TGTGCCAGTAGTGCCTCTGCGGGGTATAGCAATCAGCCCCAGCATTTT | CASSASAGYSNQPQHF
TRBJ1-3 | . | once | TRBV4-3 | TGCGCCAGCAGCCAAGAGTTCGCGGTGGGCTCTGGAAACACCATATATTTT | CASSQEFAVGSGNTIYF
TRBJ1-2 | TRBD1 | . | TRBV5-1 | TGCGCCAGCAGCCCATGGGACAGGCCAAACTATGGCTACACCTTC | CASSPWDRPNYGYTF
TRBJ1-1 | . | . | TRBV2 | TGTGCCAGCAGTCCGACATATAACACTGAAGCTTTCTTT | CASSPTYNTEAFF
TRBJ1-1 | TRBD1 | . | TRBV6-5 | TGTGCCAGCACGCCGCTGACAGGGGATGGGACTGAAGCTTTCTTT | CASTPLTGDGTEAFF